These T cell receptor beta chains were read from a single sample in a study of OX40 agonist ivuxolimab in advanced cancers. TCRdb's copy holds only in-frame clones and misses some; the assay was immunoSEQ multiplex PCR. The data hold tens of thousands of clones, with roughly 86% observed a single time. The source was CD4+ or CD8+ T cells sorted from blood, collected in a trial of the OX40 agonist ivuxolimab. The receptors stem from an adult with an advanced solid tumor such as melanoma, head and neck, liver or kidney cancer. Both conserved end residues are part of each CDR3. Each record gives: J gene, D gene, CDR3 length, V gene, clone size, CDR3 DNA, CDR3 protein. D genes are given only for firm matches. Clone sizes are given selectively: once, few, many, or a class where the clone is expanded.

TRBJ2-1 . 11 TRBV28 . TGTGCCAGCAGTTTGGCCAATGAGCAGTTCTTC CASSLANEQFF
TRBJ1-2 TRBD1 13 TRBV6-1 . TGTGCCAGCAGGGGGACAGGGGCATATGGCTACACCTTC CASRGTGAYGYTF
TRBJ1-2 . 14 TRBV21-1 . TGTGCCAGCAGCACGGCAGGGATTAACTATGGCTACACCTTC CASSTAGINYGYTF
TRBJ2-7 . 13 TRBV27 . TGTGCCAGCAATCCTGGGGTCGGGTACGAGCAGTACTTC CASNPGVGYEQYF
TRBJ2-7 . 13 TRBV5-1 . TGCGCCAGCAGCTTGCCCCCCCACTACGAGCAGTACTTC CASSLPPHYEQYF
TRBJ1-2 . 15 TRBV4-1 once TGCGCCAGCAGCCGATCAAGGACAGAGGACTATGGCTACACCTTC CASSRSRTEDYGYTF
TRBJ2-2 . 14 TRBV11-2 . TGTGCCGCCCAGAAGGGCCCCCGAACCGGGGAGCTGTTTTTT CAAQKGPRTGELFF
TRBJ2-7 . 14 TRBV5-4 . TGTGCCAGCAGCCCGGTTCCAGACGCCCACGAGCAGTACTTC CASSPVPDAHEQYF
TRBJ2-1 . 13 TRBV27 . TGTGCCAGCAGTTTATCAGGGTCCAATGAGCAGTTCTTC CASSLSGSNEQFF
TRBJ1-2 . 15 TRBV11-1 . TGTGCCAGCAGCTTAGCTCCCGACTCAGTCTATGGCTACACCTTC CASSLAPDSVYGYTF
TRBJ2-1 . 13 TRBV9 . TGTGCCAGCAGCCCTACTACCTACAATGAGCAGTTCTTC CASSPTTYNEQFF
TRBJ1-4 . 15 TRBV13 . TGTGCCAGCAGCCCCTTTAGGGTCGAGGGTGAAAAACTGTTTTTT CASSPFRVEGEKLFF
TRBJ2-3 . 15 TRBV7-9 . TGTGCCAGCAGCCCAACGTCAGGGGACGGGGATACGCAGTATTTT CASSPTSGDGDTQYF
TRBJ2-1 TRBD1 13 TRBV5-4 . TGTGCCAGCATGAAGGGGGCCAGCGATGAGCAGTTCTTC CASMKGASDEQFF
TRBJ1-5 . 14 TRBV9 few TGTGCCAGCAGCCCTGGAGTGACGGATCAGCCCCAGCATTTT CASSPGVTDQPQHF
TRBJ2-3 . 15 TRBV6-6 once TGTGCCAGCAGTCCGAGGTCATGGGGCACAGATACGCAGTATTTT CASSPRSWGTDTQYF
TRBJ1-1 . 12 TRBV16 few TGTGCCAGCAGCCAATTGGACACTGAAGCTTTCTTT CASSQLDTEAFF
TRBJ1-1 . 12 TRBV29-1 few TGCAGCGTTGTACGGCTGAACACTGAAGCTTTCTTT CSVVRLNTEAFF
TRBJ2-7 TRBD2 15 TRBV28 . TGTGCCAGCTTAAGCCCGACTAGCGGTATCTACGAGCAGTACTTC CASLSPTSGIYEQYF